These 27 T cell receptor beta chains came from one sample sequenced in a study of cytomegalovirus exposure and HLA in healthy donors. PCR employed 60 Vbeta and 13 Jbeta primers. Assay: immunoSEQ multiplex PCR; the TCRdb copy retains only in-frame clones and omits some. The sample lists approximately 140,000 clones, around 82% occurring once. The specimen sequenced was PBMCs. Source of these receptors: a woman aged 40 to 50 in good health and CMV-seropositive.

The chain combines TRBV20-1 with TRBJ1-2; D is uncertain. Germline-derived CDR1 and CDR2 are DFQATT and SNEGSKA (reference sequence). The CDR3 totals 10 residues. V was shortened by 3 bases and J by 7 bases, with 6 bases between the two germline ends. CDR3 DNA: TGCAGTGCTAGTCTGGCTGGCTACACCTTC. As protein: CSASLAGYTF.

This chain joins TRBV7-6 and TRBJ1-3; tentative D call: TRBD1 (6 bases). The V end lost 1 base, the J end lost 0 bases, and 7 bases lay between the germline ends. Germline lookup yields CDR1 SGHVS and CDR2 FNYEAQ. The CDR3 has 15 amino acids. As DNA, the CDR3 is TGTGCCAGCAGCTTAGACAGGGCCTCTGGAAACACCATATATTTT. Amino acid sequence: CASSLDRASGNTIYF.

The chain uses TRBV7-9 and TRBJ2-7; tentatively, D is TRBD1 (5 bases). CDR3 length: 15 amino acids. CDR1 SEHNR and CDR2 FQNEAQ come from the germline V gene (reference sequence). V lost 0 bases and J lost 0, with 9 bases in between. The CDR3 DNA sequence: TGTGCCAGCAGCTTAGCCAACAGGAGCTCCTACGAGCAGTACTTC. Translation gives CASSLANRSSYEQYF.

CDR3 in amino acids: CASRLNVRTEAFF. CDR3 in DNA: TGTGCCAGCAGGTTGAATGTGCGGACTGAAGCTTTCTTT. The rearrangement links TRBV7-6 to TRBJ1-1; D remains ambiguous. This CDR3 is built from 13 residues. V lost 6 bases and J 5 bases, leaving 13 bases between the germline ends. Germline V gene data show CDR1 as SGHVS and CDR2 as FNYEAQ. Full variable domain (remainder filled in from reference TRBV7-6 and TRBJ1-1): GAGVSQSPRYKVTKRGQDVALRCDPISGHVSLYWYRQALGQGPEFLTYFNYEAQQDKSGLPNDRFSAERPEGSISTLTIQRTEQRDSAMYRCASRLNVRTEAFFGQGTRLTVV.

The chain combines TRBV13 with TRBJ2-5, with TRBD2 identical over 11 bases. The germline gives CDR1 PRHDT, CDR2 FYEKMQ (reference sequence). J was trimmed by 2 bases and V by 5 bases; bases with no gene match: 4. The CDR3 consists of 15 residues. DNA of the CDR3: TGTGCCAGCAGCCCGCGACTAGCGGGGCAAGAGACCCAGTACTTC. Its protein product is CASSPRLAGQETQYF.

The J gene is TRBJ1-1, the V gene TRBV2, with D uncertain. The CDR3 runs 14 residues. Trimming took off 0 bases at V and 4 bases at J, with 9 bases between the two ends. CDR1 and CDR2 (germline): SNHLY, FYNNEI. The CDR3 is CASSEALRGTEAFF. In DNA, the CDR3 is TGTGCCAGCAGTGAAGCGCTTCGGGGCACTGAAGCTTTCTTT.

The J gene is TRBJ2-3, the V gene TRBV7-3; 7 positions agree with TRBD2. Germline V gives CDR1 SGHTA, CDR2 FQGTGA. The CDR3 has 15 residues. The J segment lost 0 bases and the V segment lost 5 bases, leaving 5 bases of the junction unmatched. The CDR3, as DNA: TGTGCCAGCAGCCCGACTAGCAGAAGCACAGATACGCAGTATTTT. Its translation is CASSPTSRSTDTQYF.

V usage is TRBV7-2 and J usage is TRBJ2-6; TRBD2 is a possible D gene (5 bases). Germline-derived CDR1 and CDR2 are SGHTA and FQGNSA. The CDR3 has 15 residues. Trimming cost V 5 bases and J 4 bases, with 12 bases left between them. The CDR3 DNA reads TGTGCCAGCAGCACTCAGTCGGGAGGGGCCAACGTCCTGACTTTC. Its protein product is CASSTQSGGANVLTF.

This clone was picked up a small number of times. In nucleotides, the CDR3 is TGTGCCAGCAGTGAAGTATTTAAGGACAGGGGCTACACCTTC. This gives the protein CASSEVFKDRGYTF. J is TRBJ1-2 and V is TRBV2; 7 bases agree with TRBD1. Germline assignment: CDR1 SNHLY and CDR2 FYNNEI. Losses at the gene ends were 1 base for V and 8 bases for J; bases not matched to a gene: 7. The CDR3 has 14 residues.

The rearrangement links TRBV27 to TRBJ2-7, with D tentatively TRBD1 (8 bases). The CDR3 spans 17 residues. Per the germline V gene, CDR1 is MNHEY and CDR2 is SMNVEV (reference sequence). The germline V and J ends were trimmed by 5 bases and 6 bases, with 26 bases remaining between them. The DNA of the CDR3 is TGTGCCAGCAGTCTACTCAGGGGGCGAGGGCTAGCGGCCGAGCAGTACTTC. Translating gives CASSLLRGRGLAAEQYF.

The CDR3 spells CAISESRERAETQYF. In DNA, the CDR3 is TGTGCCATCAGTGAGTCGCGGGAGCGGGCAGAGACCCAGTACTTC. The genes are TRBV10-3 and TRBJ2-5, with 7 bases aligning to TRBD2. Germline V gene data show CDR1 as ENHRY and CDR2 as SYGVKD. The CDR3 extends over 15 amino acids. V gave up 0 bases and J gave up 4 bases; unmatched junction bases: 5.

The V gene is TRBV6-6, the J gene TRBJ2-7; D might be TRBD1 (6 bases). The CDR3 extends over 12 amino acids. The V and J ends lost 5 bases and 7 bases respectively, with 12 bases between them. Germline CDR1 MNHNY, CDR2 SVGAGI (reference sequence). CDR3 bases: TGTGCCAGCAGTGCCCCTCAGGGGGAGCAGTACTTC. This sequence encodes CASSAPQGEQYF.

As DNA, the CDR3 is TGCGCCAGCGCCGGGACTAGTGGGGCTTTCTTT. It is translated as CASAGTSGAFF. The chain is built from TRBV5-1 and TRBJ1-1; possibly TRBD1 for D (5 bases). The CDR3 length is 11 residues. Germline CDR1 and CDR2: SGHRS and YFSETQ. The V end was cut by 7 bases, the J end by 11 bases, with 15 bases between. The full variable domain, its missing parts supplied by reference TRBV5-1 and TRBJ1-1, is KAGVTQTPRYLIKTRGQQVTLSCSPISGHRSVSWYQQTPGQGLQFLFEYFSETQRNKGNFPGRFSGRQFSNSRSEMNVSTLELGDSALYLCASAGTSGAFFGQGTRLTVV.

The chain joins TRBV30 to TRBJ1-4; 9 bases are shared with TRBD1. This CDR3 is built from 13 residues. Germline CDR1 reads GTSNPN; CDR2 reads SVGIG (reference sequence). J lost 8 bases, V lost 6 bases, and 7 bases had no gene match. CDR3 coding DNA: TGTGCCTGTAATACAGGGGGCGAAGAAAAACTGTTTTTT. This translates into CACNTGGEEKLFF.

The J gene is TRBJ2-3, the V gene TRBV30; possible D gene TRBD1, 5 bases. The CDR3 is 12 residues long. V was pared by 4 bases and J by 0 bases, with 5 bases between. The germline V gene encodes CDR1 GTSNPN and CDR2 SVGIG (reference sequence). CDR3 DNA sequence: TGTGCCTGGACAGGGAGCACAGATACGCAGTATTTT. This codes for CAWTGSTDTQYF.

This chain uses TRBV5-8 with TRBJ2-2, with TRBD2 identical over 8 bases. The CDR3 has 14 residues. Germline V gene sequence: CDR1 SGHTS, CDR2 YDEGEE. With 2 bases clipped from V and 9 bases from J, the junction kept 6 bases outside the gene matches. The CDR3: CASSFGLAGWELFF. CDR3 coding DNA: TGTGCCAGCAGCTTTGGACTAGCTGGCTGGGAGCTGTTTTTT.

This chain links TRBV7-9 with TRBJ2-5; TRBD2 might be the D (6 bases). The ends were cut back, 3 bases at V and 2 bases at J, with 10 bases in the middle. The CDR3 has 14 amino acids. The germline CDR1 and CDR2 sequences are SEHNR and FQNEAQ (reference sequence). CDR3 sequence (DNA): TGTGCCAGCAGCTTCTTAGCGGTTCAAGAGACCCAGTACTTC. It is translated as CASSFLAVQETQYF.

This chain joins TRBV5-6 and TRBJ2-1; D not resolved. In germline, CDR1 is SGHDT, CDR2 YYEEEE. The CDR3 has 13 amino acids. Trimming removed 0 bases at V and 5 bases at J, with 6 bases between. The CDR3, as DNA: TGTGCCAGCAGCTTGGGCAGAAACAATGAGCAGTTCTTC. Its protein is CASSLGRNNEQFF.

This clone was seen just once. This chain uses TRBV2 with TRBJ2-5; D might be TRBD2 (6 bases). Between the trimmed V and J ends, which lost 0 bases and 0 bases, there was a span of 8 bases. The CDR3 runs to 15 residues. From germline, CDR1 is SNHLY and CDR2 FYNNEI. The CDR3 region has the DNA TGTGCCAGCAGTGAAGCAGGGAGGTACCAAGAGACCCAGTACTTC. Protein sequence: CASSEAGRYQETQYF.

The rearrangement links TRBV7-8 to TRBJ1-1; D is perhaps TRBD1 (6 bases). Germline V gives CDR1 SGHVS, CDR2 FQNEAQ. CDR3 length: 12 amino acids. With 5 bases removed from V and 7 bases from J, the gap between germline ends came to 11 bases. The CDR3 loop reads CASSLGAGEAFF. As DNA, the CDR3 is TGTGCCAGCAGCCTGGGGGCGGGTGAAGCTTTCTTT.

J is TRBJ2-7 and V is TRBV7-8, with 7 bases aligning to TRBD2. CDR3 length equals 15 residues. V was pared by 1 base and J by 6 bases, with 9 bases of the junction left unmatched. Per the germline V gene, CDR1 is SGHVS and CDR2 is FQNEAQ. This CDR3 is CASSLVTAGVGEQYF. The CDR3 DNA reads TGTGCCAGCAGCTTAGTTACGGCGGGAGTTGGCGAGCAGTACTTC.

V and J are TRBV6-1 and TRBJ2-2; D gene unclear. Germline-derived CDR1 and CDR2 are MNHNS and SASEGT. V lost 7 bases to trimming and J lost 4 bases, with 7 bases between them. CDR3 size: 12 residues. The CDR3 protein is CASTLGTGELFF. The CDR3 DNA follows: TGTGCCAGCACCCTAGGCACCGGGGAGCTGTTTTTT.

The V gene is TRBV9, the J gene TRBJ2-5; 9 positions match TRBD1. The tail of the sequence fits TRBJ2-7 better, so the J call may be wrong. The CDR3 has 15 amino acids. CDR1 is SGDLS, CDR2 YYNGEE, per germline. The chain's CDR3 is CASSAGDRARREQYF. CDR3 DNA: TGTGCCAGCAGCGCAGGGGACAGGGCGAGACGCGAGCAGTACTTC.

The chain is built from TRBV5-6 and TRBJ2-1; 7 bases line up with TRBD1. The germline V gene encodes CDR1 SGHDT and CDR2 YYEEEE. Trimming took 4 bases from V and 7 from J; bases not matched to a gene: 5. CDR3 length: 13 amino acids. The CDR3: CASSPTGWNEQFF. For the CDR3, the DNA is TGTGCCAGCAGCCCGACAGGGTGGAATGAGCAGTTCTTC. The full variable domain, with the rest looked up from reference TRBV5-6 and TRBJ2-1, is DAGVTQSPTHLIKTRGQQVTLRCSPKSGHDTVSWYQQALGQGPQFIFQYYEEEERQRGNFPDRFSGHQFPNYSSELNVNALLLGDSALYLCASSPTGWNEQFFGPGTRLTVL.

The chain employs TRBV7-9 and TRBJ2-7; D is unclear. CDR1 is SEHNR, CDR2 FQNEAQ, per germline (reference sequence). This CDR3 region has 13 residues. Trimming pared 3 bases from V and 2 bases from J, leaving 8 bases between. CDR3 sequence: CASSFSATYEQYF. As DNA, the CDR3 is TGTGCCAGCAGCTTCTCCGCGACCTACGAGCAGTACTTC.

V gene TRBV5-1 combines with J gene TRBJ2-3; D remains unclear. Trimming took 6 bases from V and 2 from J, leaving 16 bases between them. Germline V gene data show CDR1 as SGHRS and CDR2 as YFSETQ. The CDR3 has 15 residues. CDR3 coding DNA: TGCGCCAGCAACCTGAGACCGGGTCCCACAGATACGCAGTATTTT. Its translation is CASNLRPGPTDTQYF.

V gene TRBV4-2 combines with J gene TRBJ1-5; no definite D call. The CDR3 has 12 amino acids. Looked up from germline, CDR1 is LGHNA and CDR2 is YNFKEQ. V was pared by 1 base and J by 9 bases, with 7 bases between. Written as DNA, the CDR3 is TGTGCCAGCAGCCAAGGGGAGGGGCCCCAGCATTTT. Its translation: CASSQGEGPQHF.